This T cell receptor (beta chain) was sequenced for a study of T cell changes during pregnancy in multiple sclerosis. Germline V gene sequence: CDR1 SGHNT, CDR2 YYREEE (reference sequence). Trimming left V 1 base short and J 2 bases short, with 9 bases between. This CDR3 region has 14 residues. Assay used: immunoSEQ multiplex PCR; TCRdb lists only in-frame clones, some missing. Seen here are 40,000 to 55,000 clones, 90% to 95% observed once, and the top ten hold approximately 4.2%. The sequenced sample was CD8+ T cells from peripheral blood mononuclear cells, obtained in the first trimester of pregnancy. The receptor's source is a female donor with multiple sclerosis, enrolled in a pregnancy study. J is TRBJ1-1 and V is TRBV5-4; a possible D gene is TRBD1 (5 bases). The DNA for the CDR3 is TGTGCCAGCAGCTTGTTACAGGAAAACACTGAAGCTTTCTTT. This sequence encodes CASSLLQENTEAFF. Full variable domain (missing parts from reference TRBV5-4 and TRBJ1-1): ETGVTQSPTHLIKTRGQQVTLRCSSQSGHNTVSWYQQALGQGPQFIFQYYREEENGRGNFPPRFSGLQFPNYSSELNVNALELDDSALYLCASSLLQENTEAFFGQGTRLTVV.